A selection of T cell receptor beta chains follows, all from one sample in a study of shared clonotypes between healthy human individuals. The protocol was immunoSEQ multiplex PCR, while the TCRdb copy is restricted to in-frame clones and leaves out a portion. The table records hundreds of thousands of clones, 96% of them present only once. The specimen sequenced was naive CD8+ T cells sorted from blood. These receptors were obtained from a young woman in good health. CDR3s include the opening cysteine and the closing phenylalanine or tryptophan. A D gene is named only where the DNA matches it firmly. The listing skips clone size in some rows; elsewhere it reads once, few, many or a size class.

TGCGCCAGCAGCCAAGAACCCCCGGGGATCTACGAGCAGTACTTC,CASSQEPPGIYEQYF,TRBJ2-7,TRBV4-1,NA,NA
TGTGCCAGCAGCTTGGGACTAGCGGGAGGGCTCTACGAGCAGTACTTC,CASSLGLAGGLYEQYF,TRBJ2-7,TRBV4-2,TRBD2,NA
TGCGCCAGCAGCCAAGATCCGGCGGGCTACCTCACAGATACGCAGTATTTT,CASSQDPAGYLTDTQYF,TRBJ2-3,TRBV4-1,NA,NA
TGTGCCAGCAGGGCGGGGGACGGCTACACAGATACGCAGTATTTT,CASRAGDGYTDTQYF,TRBJ2-3,TRBV2,TRBD2,NA
TGCGCCAGCAGTCAAGGACAGGCCGAGCAGTACTTC,CASSQGQAEQYF,TRBJ2-7,TRBV23-1,TRBD1,NA
TGTGCCAGTAGTATAAGAGGGGGCCACTACAATGAGCAGTTCTTC,CASSIRGGHYNEQFF,TRBJ2-1,TRBV19,TRBD1,NA
TGTGCCAGCAGCACCGGACTAGCGGGAGTGAATGAGCAGTTCTTC,CASSTGLAGVNEQFF,TRBJ2-1,TRBV6-5,TRBD2,once
TGTGCCAGCAGTTTAGGACCGAACTACGAGCAGTACTTC,CASSLGPNYEQYF,TRBJ2-7,TRBV27,NA,NA
TGTGCCAGCAGCAGTCTAGAGAAGCAGTTCTTC,CASSSLEKQFF,TRBJ2-1,TRBV5-4,NA,few
TGCAGCGTTGAAGGCCTAGATACGCAGTATTTT,CSVEGLDTQYF,TRBJ2-3,TRBV29-1,NA,once
TGTGCCTGGGCTGGGGACAGGCCACTAGCGGGAGCCGAGCAGTACTTC,CAWAGDRPLAGAEQYF,TRBJ2-7,TRBV30,TRBD2,NA
TGTGCCAGCAGGGGAGACAGGGACCAAGAGACCCAGTACTTC,CASRGDRDQETQYF,TRBJ2-5,TRBV6-6,TRBD1,NA
TGTGCCAGCAGCTTTAAGACTAGCGGGAGAATTGTGGCCCAGTACTTC,CASSFKTSGRIVAQYF,TRBJ2-5,TRBV11-2,TRBD2,NA
TGTGCCAGTAGTATAGTGTTTGGCAGGGACGGTGACGAGCAGTACTTC,CASSIVFGRDGDEQYF,TRBJ2-7,TRBV19,NA,NA
TGTGCCAGCAGCTCGGGACAGGACGGGCCCAATCAGCCCCAGCATTTT,CASSSGQDGPNQPQHF,TRBJ1-5,TRBV7-9,TRBD1,NA
TGCGCCAGCAGTCAATCTAGCGGACAGGGTGGCCGATTCGATCAGCCCCAGCATTTT,CASSQSSGQGGRFDQPQHF,TRBJ1-5,TRBV23-1,TRBD1,NA
TGTGCCAGCAGCTCCGGTAGCGAATACTATGGCTACACCTTC,CASSSGSEYYGYTF,TRBJ1-2,TRBV13,NA,NA
TGTGCCAGCAGTATCATAGCGGGAGGGCCTCTTAACAATGAGCAGTTCTTC,CASSIIAGGPLNNEQFF,TRBJ2-1,TRBV2,TRBD2,NA
TGTGCCAGCAGCTCTCATCCCCGCAATGAGCAGTTCTTC,CASSSHPRNEQFF,TRBJ2-1,TRBV7-8,NA,NA
TGTGCCAGCAGTTTATTGTCGGACAGCTCCTACGAGCAGTACTTC,CASSLLSDSSYEQYF,TRBJ2-7,TRBV27,NA,NA
TGTGCCAGCAGGGATTCGGCTAGCGGATCGCTAGAGCAGTACTTC,CASRDSASGSLEQYF,TRBJ2-7,TRBV2,TRBD2,once
TGTGCCAGCAGCAGCTATAAGGGTTTCTATGGCTACACCTTC,CASSSYKGFYGYTF,TRBJ1-2,TRBV21-1,NA,once